This T cell receptor beta chain was recovered during a study of post-analysis software for immune sequencing data. Presence of unique molecular identifiers characterized the TCR beta cDNA libraries. TCRdb re-derived calls from the PCR reads in MiXCR, one entry per CDR3 protein. The sample gives approximately 660,000 distinct CDR3 sequences, 59% of which show up once; roughly 12% is in the top ten. The V and J ends lost 4 bases and 10 bases respectively, with 19 bases between them. The CDR3 runs to 14 residues. Study-wide results and caveats: A few TRBV segments occurring more often in patients than controls included TRBV5-6, TRBV5-1 and TRBV20-1.

About this clonotype itself: Antigen unknown.

The chain combines TRBV12-3 or TRBV12-4 with TRBJ1-1, with a weak D call TRBD1 (6 bases). Input material: blood. The receptor comes from a girl under 10 years old with multiple sclerosis. The CDR3 nucleotides read TGTGCCAGCAGTTCAACCGGGACACCCGGTCGAGCTTTCTTT. This translates into CASSSTGTPGRAFF.